Presented here are 15 T cell receptor beta chains from one specimen sequenced in a study of cytomegalovirus exposure and HLA in healthy donors. With 60 Vbeta and 13 Jbeta primers, the PCR was carried out. Sequencing was performed with immunoSEQ multiplex PCR; in TCRdb, only in-frame clones are kept and a portion is missing. The sample has 190,000 or so clones, about 80% seen once. Source material: PBMCs. The receptor source for this set is a boy aged 5-17 years in good health and CMV-seronegative.

The chain couples TRBV5-8 to TRBJ2-5; tentatively, D is TRBD2 (6 bases). From germline, CDR1 is SGHTS and CDR2 YDEGEE. This CDR3 is built from 14 residues. V lost 2 bases and J 6 bases, leaving 14 bases between the germline ends. CDR3 nucleotide sequence: TGTGCCAGCAGCTTTAAGGACTATATACAGACCCAGTACTTC. Translated, it gives CASSFKDYIQTQYF.

The chain carries TRBV5-6 and TRBJ1-1, with 9 bases matching TRBD1. The V and J ends lost 3 bases and 0 bases, in that order; junction bases with no gene match: 3. Germline-derived CDR1 and CDR2 are SGHDT and YYEEEE. There are 15 residues in the CDR3. The CDR3 DNA reads as TGTGCCAGCAGCTCAACAGGGGGCCTGAACACTGAAGCTTTCTTT. This codes for CASSSTGGLNTEAFF.

This sequence joins TRBV2 and TRBJ2-4, with D perhaps matching TRBD2 (7 bases). The ends were cut back, 0 bases at V and 0 bases at J, with 9 bases in the middle. The CDR3 spans 16 residues. Germline assignment: CDR1 SNHLY and CDR2 FYNNEI. CDR3 sequence: CASSEARGGAKNIQYF. DNA for the CDR3: TGTGCCAGCAGTGAAGCGAGGGGGGGAGCCAAAAACATTCAGTACTTC.

This rearrangement joins TRBV30 to TRBJ2-2; 7 bases agree with TRBD1. The V and J ends lost 5 bases and 0 bases, in that order; junction bases with no gene match: 6. Germline V lookup: CDR1 GTSNPN, CDR2 SVGIG (reference sequence). The CDR3 is 15 amino acids. The CDR3 loop is CAWGLGQANTGELFF. CDR3 nucleotide sequence: TGTGCCTGGGGACTCGGACAGGCGAACACCGGGGAGCTGTTTTTT.

The J gene is TRBJ2-7, the V gene TRBV30; TRBD2 might be the D (6 bases). Germline values: CDR1 GTSNPN, CDR2 SVGIG (reference sequence). Trimming took 1 base from V and 3 from J, leaving 7 bases between them. The CDR3 runs 12 residues. The CDR3 reads CAWSGGVYEQYF. CDR3 bases: TGTGCCTGGAGTGGGGGGGTCTACGAGCAGTACTTC.

This clone was seen only once. The V gene is TRBV11-3, the J gene TRBJ2-1; no firm D call. V was trimmed by 0 bases and J by 1 base, leaving 4 bases between them. CDR3 length: 14 amino acids. The germline CDR1 and CDR2 sequences are SGHNT and YENEEA. The CDR3 here is CASSLDVSYNEQFF. In DNA, the CDR3 is TGTGCCAGCAGCTTAGACGTTTCCTACAATGAGCAGTTCTTC.

The rearrangement links TRBV2 to TRBJ1-6; D might be TRBD1 (6 bases). This CDR3 region has 13 residues. Trimming took 4 bases from V and 7 from J, leaving 8 bases between them. The germline gives CDR1 SNHLY, CDR2 FYNNEI. CDR3 amino acids: CASSGQGNSPLHF. The DNA for the CDR3 is TGTGCCAGCAGTGGGCAGGGGAATTCACCCCTCCACTTT. Full variable domain (missing parts from reference TRBV2 and TRBJ1-6): EPEVTQTPSHQVTQMGQEVILRCVPISNHLYFYWYRQILGQKVEFLVSFYNNEISEKSEIFDDQFSVERPDGSNFTLKIRSTKLEDSAMYFCASSGQGNSPLHFGNGTRLTVT.

This clone was observed once. V gene TRBV5-1 combines with J gene TRBJ2-7; weak D call: TRBD1 (6 bases). CDR1 is SGHRS and CDR2 is YFSETQ in the germline V gene. Trimming stripped 5 bases from V and 3 bases from J, with 18 bases between. CDR3 length: 15 amino acids. CDR3 sequence (DNA): TGCGCCAGCAGGGGTATTCCACAGGGAGTCTACGAGCAGTACTTC. Translated: CASRGIPQGVYEQYF.

With respect to this clone: At one boundary the junction diverges from the germline segment, which might be a read error. This sequence joins TRBV7-3 and TRBJ2-7, with 12 bases matching TRBD2. Germline V lookup: CDR1 SGHTA, CDR2 FQGTGA. The CDR3 contains 15 residues. This CDR3 is CASSITSGRHGEQYF. CDR3 bases: TGTGCCAGCAGCATAACTAGCGGGAGGCACGGCGAGCAGTACTTC. The complete variable domain, with remaining parts taken from reference TRBV7-3 and TRBJ2-7, reads GAGVSQTPSNKVTEKGKYVELRCDPISGHTALYWYRQSLGQGPEFLIYFQGTGAADDSGLPNDRFFAVRPEGSVSTLKIQRTERGDSAVYLCASSITSGRHGEQYFGPGTRLTVT.

The chain has TRBV11-2 and TRBJ2-7, with TRBD2 matching over 7 bases. The ends lost 5 bases at V and 3 bases at J; junction bases unmatched: 10. Germline V CDR1 and CDR2: SGHAT, FQNNGV. The CDR3 spans 15 residues. CDR3: CASSLGRGSGYEQYF. Here the CDR3 DNA reads TGTGCCAGCAGCCTAGGGAGGGGTTCGGGCTACGAGCAGTACTTC.

This clone was detected a few times. The chain has TRBV11-2 and TRBJ2-1, with 8 bases matching TRBD2. The CDR3 runs 16 residues. Germline CDR1 is SGHAT and CDR2 is FQNNGV. The ends lost 0 bases at V and 6 bases at J; junction bases unmatched: 7. CDR3 in amino acids: CASSLDLPGLVNEQFF. The CDR3 DNA reads TGTGCCAGCAGCTTAGATCTTCCGGGACTAGTCAATGAGCAGTTCTTC.

The sample holds a few counts of this clone. CDR3 DNA: TGTGCCAGCAGTCAGGACAAAAACATTCAGTACTTC. Protein product: CASSQDKNIQYF. The rearrangement uses TRBV6-5 and TRBJ2-4; D remains unclear. The CDR3 has 12 residues. V was cut by 5 bases and J by 3 bases, with 5 bases left in between. CDR1 and CDR2 (germline): MNHEY, SVGAGI.

The rearrangement uses TRBV5-4 and TRBJ2-3; 9 bases are a match to TRBD2. This CDR3 contains 17 residues. CDR1 and CDR2 (germline): SGHNT, YYREEE (reference sequence). V shed 5 bases, J shed 6 bases, and the junction held 16 bases outside the gene matches. The CDR3 protein is CASRSGGPVGVEDTQYF. The CDR3 DNA follows: TGTGCCAGCAGAAGCGGGGGGCCCGTCGGAGTAGAGGATACGCAGTATTTT.

This chain joins TRBV5-5 and TRBJ2-3; TRBD2 matches at 7 bases. The CDR3 has 14 residues. Looked up from germline, CDR1 is SGHKS and CDR2 is YYEKEE (reference sequence). The V and J ends lost 3 bases and 2 bases, in that order; junction bases with no gene match: 3. The CDR3 DNA reads as TGTGCCAGCAGCTCGGGACTAAACACAGATACGCAGTATTTT. This translates into CASSSGLNTDTQYF.

With respect to this clone: Other DNA sequences in this specimen translate into the identical CDR3. V is TRBV6-5 and J is TRBJ1-1; D uncertain. Germline values: CDR1 MNHEY, CDR2 SVGAGI. Trimming removed 2 bases from V and 5 bases from J, with 6 bases in between. The CDR3 has 12 residues. The CDR3 DNA reads TGTGCCAGCAGTTACGGAGGTACTGAAGCTTTCTTT. It translates to CASSYGGTEAFF.